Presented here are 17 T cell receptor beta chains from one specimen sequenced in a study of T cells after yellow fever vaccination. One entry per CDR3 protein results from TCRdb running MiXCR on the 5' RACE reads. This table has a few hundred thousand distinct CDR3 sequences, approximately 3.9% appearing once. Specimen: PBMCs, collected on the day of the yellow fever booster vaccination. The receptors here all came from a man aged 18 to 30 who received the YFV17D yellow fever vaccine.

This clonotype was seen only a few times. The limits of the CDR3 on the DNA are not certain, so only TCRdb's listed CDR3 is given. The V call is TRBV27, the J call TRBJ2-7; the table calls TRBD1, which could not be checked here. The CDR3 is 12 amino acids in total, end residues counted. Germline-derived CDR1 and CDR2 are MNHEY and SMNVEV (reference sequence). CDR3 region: CASSSSGREQYV.

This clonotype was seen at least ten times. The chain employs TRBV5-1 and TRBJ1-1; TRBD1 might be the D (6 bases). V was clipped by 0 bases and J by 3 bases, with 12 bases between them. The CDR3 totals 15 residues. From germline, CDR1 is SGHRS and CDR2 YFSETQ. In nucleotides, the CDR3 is TGCGCCAGCAGCTTGGCCTCAGGGGCGGACACTGAAGCTTTCTTT. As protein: CASSLASGADTEAFF. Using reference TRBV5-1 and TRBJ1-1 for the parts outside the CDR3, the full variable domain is KAGVTQTPRYLIKTRGQQVTLSCSPISGHRSVSWYQQTPGQGLQFLFEYFSETQRNKGNFPGRFSGRQFSNSRSEMNVSTLELGDSALYLCASSLASGADTEAFFGQGTRLTVV.

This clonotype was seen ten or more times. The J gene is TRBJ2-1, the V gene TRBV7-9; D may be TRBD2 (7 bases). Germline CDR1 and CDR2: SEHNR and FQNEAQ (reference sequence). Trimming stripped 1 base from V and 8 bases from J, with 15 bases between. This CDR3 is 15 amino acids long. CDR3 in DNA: TGTGCCAGCAGCTTAGGATGGCAGGGGAGGGATGAGCAGTTCTTC. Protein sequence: CASSLGWQGRDEQFF.

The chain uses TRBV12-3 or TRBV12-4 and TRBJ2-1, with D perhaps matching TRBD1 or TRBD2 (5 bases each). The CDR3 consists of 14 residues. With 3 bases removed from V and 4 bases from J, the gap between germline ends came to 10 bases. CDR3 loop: CASSLGEWYNEQFF. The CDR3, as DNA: TGTGCCAGCAGTTTGGGGGAGTGGTACAATGAGCAGTTCTTC.

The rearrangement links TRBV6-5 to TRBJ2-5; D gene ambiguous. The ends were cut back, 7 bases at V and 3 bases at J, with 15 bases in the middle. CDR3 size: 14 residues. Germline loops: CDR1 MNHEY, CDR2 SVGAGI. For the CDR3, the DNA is TGTGCCAGCAAGGACGTCGGCTTGAAAGAGACCCAGTACTTC. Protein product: CASKDVGLKETQYF.

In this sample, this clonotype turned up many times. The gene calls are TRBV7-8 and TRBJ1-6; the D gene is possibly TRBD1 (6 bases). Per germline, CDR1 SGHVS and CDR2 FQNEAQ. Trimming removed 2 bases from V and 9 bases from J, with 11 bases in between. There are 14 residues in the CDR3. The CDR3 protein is CASSLRGMSSPLHF. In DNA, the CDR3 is TGTGCCAGCAGCTTAAGGGGGATGAGTTCACCCCTCCACTTT.

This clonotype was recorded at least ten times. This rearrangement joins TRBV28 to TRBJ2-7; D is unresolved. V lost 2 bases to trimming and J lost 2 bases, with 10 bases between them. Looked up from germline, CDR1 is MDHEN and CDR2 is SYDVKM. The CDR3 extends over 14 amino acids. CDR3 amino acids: CASSLGLLAYEQYV. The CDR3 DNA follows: TGTGCCAGCAGTTTAGGTCTCCTGGCCTACGAGCAGTACGTC.

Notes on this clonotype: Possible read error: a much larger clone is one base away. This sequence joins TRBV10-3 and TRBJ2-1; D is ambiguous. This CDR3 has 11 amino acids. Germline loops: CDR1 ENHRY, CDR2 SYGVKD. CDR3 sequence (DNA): TGTGCCAACAGTGATGGCAATGAGCAGTTCTTC. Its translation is CANSDGNEQFF.

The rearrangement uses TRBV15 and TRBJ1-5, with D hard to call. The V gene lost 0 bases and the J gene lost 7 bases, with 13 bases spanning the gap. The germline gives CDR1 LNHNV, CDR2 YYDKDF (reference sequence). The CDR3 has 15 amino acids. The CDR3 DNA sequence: TGTGCCACCAGCAGAGATGGGCCCGTTTACCAGCCCCAGCATTTT. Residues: CATSRDGPVYQPQHF.

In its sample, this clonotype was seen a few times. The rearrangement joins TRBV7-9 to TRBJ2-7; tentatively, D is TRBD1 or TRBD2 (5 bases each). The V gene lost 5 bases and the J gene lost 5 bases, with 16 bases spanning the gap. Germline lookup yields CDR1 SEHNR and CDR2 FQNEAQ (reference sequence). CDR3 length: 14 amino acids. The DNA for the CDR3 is TGTGCCAGCAGCCCGAGTCCCGGGGCACACGAGCAGTACTTC. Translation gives CASSPSPGAHEQYF.

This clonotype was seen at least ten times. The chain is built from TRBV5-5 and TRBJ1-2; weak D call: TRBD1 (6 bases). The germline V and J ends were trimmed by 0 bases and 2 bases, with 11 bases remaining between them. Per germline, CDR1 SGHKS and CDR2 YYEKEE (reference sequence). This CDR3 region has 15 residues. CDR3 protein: CASSLGRTENYGYTF. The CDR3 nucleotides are TGTGCCAGCAGCTTGGGGAGGACAGAGAACTATGGCTACACCTTC. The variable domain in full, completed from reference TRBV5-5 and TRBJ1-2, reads DAGVTQSPTHLIKTRGQQVTLRCSPISGHKSVSWYQQVLGQGPQFIFQYYEKEERGRGNFPDRFSARQFPNYSSELNVNALLLGDSALYLCASSLGRTENYGYTFGSGTRLTVV.

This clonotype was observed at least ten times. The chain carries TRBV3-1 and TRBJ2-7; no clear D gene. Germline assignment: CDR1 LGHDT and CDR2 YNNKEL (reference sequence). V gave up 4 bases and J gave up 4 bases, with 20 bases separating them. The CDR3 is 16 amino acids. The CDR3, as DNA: TGTGCCAGCAGCCGCGACTTAACTTGGCGGCGGTACGAGCAGTACTTC. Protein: CASSRDLTWRRYEQYF.

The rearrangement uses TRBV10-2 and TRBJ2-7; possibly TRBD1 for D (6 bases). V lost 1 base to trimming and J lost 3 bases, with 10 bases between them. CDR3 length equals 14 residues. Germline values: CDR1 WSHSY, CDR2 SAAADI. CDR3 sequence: CASSEFGQSYEQYF. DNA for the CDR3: TGCGCCAGCAGTGAGTTTGGACAGAGCTACGAGCAGTACTTC.

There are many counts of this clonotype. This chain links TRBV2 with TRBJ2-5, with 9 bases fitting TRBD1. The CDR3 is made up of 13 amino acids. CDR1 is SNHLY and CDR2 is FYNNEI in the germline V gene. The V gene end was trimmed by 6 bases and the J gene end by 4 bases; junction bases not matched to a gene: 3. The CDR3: CASSKDRGETQYF. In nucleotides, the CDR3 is TGTGCCAGCAGCAAGGACAGGGGAGAGACCCAGTACTTC.

The DNA of the CDR3 is TGTGCTAGTGGTCCTAGCGGGGGGAATTACCAAGAGACCCAGTACTTC. It codes for CASGPSGGNYQETQYF. This rearrangement joins TRBV12-5 to TRBJ2-5; 11 bases match TRBD2. Unmatched junction bases numbered 5, after V lost 5 bases and J lost 0 bases. There are 16 residues in the CDR3. CDR1 is LGHNT, CDR2 FRNRAP, per germline.

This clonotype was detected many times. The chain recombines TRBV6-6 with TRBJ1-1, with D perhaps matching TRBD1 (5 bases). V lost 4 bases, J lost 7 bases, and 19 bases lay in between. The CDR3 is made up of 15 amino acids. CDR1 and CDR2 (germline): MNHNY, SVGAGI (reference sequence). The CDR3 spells CASSWDLEGSGEAFF. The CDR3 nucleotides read TGTGCCAGCAGTTGGGACCTCGAGGGAAGTGGTGAAGCTTTCTTT.

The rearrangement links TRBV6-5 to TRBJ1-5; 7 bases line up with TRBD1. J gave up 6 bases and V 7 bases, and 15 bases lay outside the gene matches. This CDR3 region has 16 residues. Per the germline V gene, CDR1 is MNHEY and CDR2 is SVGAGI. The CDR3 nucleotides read TGTGCCAGCATCCAGGGGGGCCCTGGAGGGGGTCAGCCCCAGCATTTT. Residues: CASIQGGPGGGQPQHF.